This TCR beta chain was captured in a study of T cells in Graves' hyperthyroidism and ophthalmopathy. Turning to this clonotype: Its matching antigen is unknown. One end of the junction varies from germline; a read error may be responsible.

From RNA transcripts, TCR beta CDR3 regions were amplified. The study used the HTBI primer set for a first-round RT-PCR of the TCR CDR3. Each CDR3 protein is one row after TCRdb ran MiXCR on the multiplex PCR reads. The table lists 330,000 or so distinct CDR3 sequences, 15% to 20% of them singletons. Diagnoses were established using clinical symptoms, serum thyroxine and TRAb, thyroid ultrasound and orbital computed tomography. In germline, CDR1 is MNHEY, CDR2 SVGAGI. This CDR3 spans 17 amino acids. General study findings and limits: Also found in blood were most expanded thyroid clonotypes above 0.001.

Sequencing input: blood. The source of this sequence is a woman in her thirties or forties with Graves' ophthalmopathy. The genes are TRBV6-5 and TRBJ1-1; D may be TRBD1 (6 bases). For the CDR3, the DNA is TGTGCCAGCAGTTACTCGAAGGGGGTAAGAGAGAACACTGAAGCTTCCTTT. Its translation: CASSYSKGVRENTEASF.